This TCR beta chain was recorded in a study of OX40 agonist ivuxolimab in advanced cancers. As for the study in general: Patients received intravenous ivuxolimab every 2 weeks at 0.01 to 10 mg/kg. The study, taken as a whole, reports: Researchers report that CD8+ T cells had, on average, more expanded clones than CD4+.

Details on this clone: Its antigen is undetermined.

Generated by immunoSEQ multiplex PCR, the TCRdb table keeps only in-frame clones and is missing some. The table records 95,000 to 150,000 clones, about 93% of them present only once. Germline V gene sequence: CDR1 LNHDA, CDR2 SQIVND (reference sequence). CDR3 length: 15 residues. With 5 bases removed from V and 3 bases from J, the gap between germline ends came to 16 bases. The V call is TRBV19, the J call TRBJ1-1; D is unresolved. This clonotype originated in an adult with an advanced solid tumor such as melanoma, head and neck, liver or kidney cancer. The material sequenced was CD4+ or CD8+ T cells sorted from blood, taken in a trial of the OX40 agonist ivuxolimab. DNA of the CDR3: TGTGCCAGTAGTTACGGTGCGGGGTGGGACACTGAAGCTTTCTTT. Encoded protein: CASSYGAGWDTEAFF.